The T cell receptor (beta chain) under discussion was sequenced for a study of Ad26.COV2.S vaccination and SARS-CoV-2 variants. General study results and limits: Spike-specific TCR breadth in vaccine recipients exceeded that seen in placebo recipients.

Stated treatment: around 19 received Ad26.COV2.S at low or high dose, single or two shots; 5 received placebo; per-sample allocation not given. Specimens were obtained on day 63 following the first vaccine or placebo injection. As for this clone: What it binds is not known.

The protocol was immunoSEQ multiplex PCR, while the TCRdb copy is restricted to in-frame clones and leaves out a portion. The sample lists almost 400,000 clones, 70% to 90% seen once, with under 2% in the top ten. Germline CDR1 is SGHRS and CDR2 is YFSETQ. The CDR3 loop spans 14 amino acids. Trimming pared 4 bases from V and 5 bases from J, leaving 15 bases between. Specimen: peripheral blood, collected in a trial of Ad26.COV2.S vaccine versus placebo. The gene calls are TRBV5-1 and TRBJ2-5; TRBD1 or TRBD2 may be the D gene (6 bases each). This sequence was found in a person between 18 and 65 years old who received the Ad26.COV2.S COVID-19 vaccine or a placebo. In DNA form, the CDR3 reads TGCGCCAGCAGCGGTGGAGGGGGAGTGGAGACCCAGTACTTC. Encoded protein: CASSGGGGVETQYF. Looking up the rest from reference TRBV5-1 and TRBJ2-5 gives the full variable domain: KAGVTQTPRYLIKTRGQQVTLSCSPISGHRSVSWYQQTPGQGLQFLFEYFSETQRNKGNFPGRFSGRQFSNSRSEMNVSTLELGDSALYLCASSGGGGVETQYFGPGTRLLVL.